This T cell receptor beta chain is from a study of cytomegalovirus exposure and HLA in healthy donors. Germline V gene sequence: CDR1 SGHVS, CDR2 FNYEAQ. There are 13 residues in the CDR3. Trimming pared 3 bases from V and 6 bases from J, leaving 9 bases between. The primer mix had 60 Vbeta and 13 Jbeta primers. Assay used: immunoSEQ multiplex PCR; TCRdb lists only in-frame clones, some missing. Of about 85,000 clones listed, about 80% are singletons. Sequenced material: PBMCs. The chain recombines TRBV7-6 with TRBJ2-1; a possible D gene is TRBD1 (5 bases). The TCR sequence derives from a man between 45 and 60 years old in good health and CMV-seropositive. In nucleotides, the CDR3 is TGTGCCAGCAGCTTCAGTCAGGGCAATGAGCAGTTCTTC. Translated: CASSFSQGNEQFF.